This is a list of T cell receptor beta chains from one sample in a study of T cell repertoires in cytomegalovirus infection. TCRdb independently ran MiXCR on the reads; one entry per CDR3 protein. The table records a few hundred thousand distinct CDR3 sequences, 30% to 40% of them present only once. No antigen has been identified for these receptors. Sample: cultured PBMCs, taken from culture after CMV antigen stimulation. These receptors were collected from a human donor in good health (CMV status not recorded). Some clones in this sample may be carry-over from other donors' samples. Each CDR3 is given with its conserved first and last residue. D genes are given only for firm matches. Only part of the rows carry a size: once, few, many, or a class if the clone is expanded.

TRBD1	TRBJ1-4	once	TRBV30	CAGRDRTNEKLFF	TGTGCCGGACGGGACAGAACTAATGAAAAACTGTTTTTT
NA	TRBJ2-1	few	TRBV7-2	CASSLYSPRSNEQFF	TGTGCCAGCAGCTTATACTCTCCCCGGTCCAATGAGCAGTTCTTC
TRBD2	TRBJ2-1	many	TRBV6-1	CASGRASSYNEQFF	TGTGCCAGCGGGAGGGCCTCCTCCTACAATGAGCAGTTCTTC
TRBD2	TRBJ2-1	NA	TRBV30	CAWARGRNYNEQFF	TGTGCCTGGGCGCGCGGGAGGAACTACAATGAGCAGTTCTTC
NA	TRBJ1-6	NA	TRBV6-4	CASSEQEDSPLHF	TGTGCCAGCAGTGAACAGGAAGATTCACCCCTCCACTTT
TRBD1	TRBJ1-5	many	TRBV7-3	CASSSQGGRGQPQHF	TGTGCCAGCAGCTCCCAGGGGGGTCGCGGGCAGCCCCAGCATTTT
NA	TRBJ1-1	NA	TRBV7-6	CASSPGRDRGDTEAFF	TGTGCCAGCAGCCCCGGTCGGGATCGGGGCGACACTGAAGCTTTCTTT
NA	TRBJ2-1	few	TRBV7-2	CASLGASGEAYEQFF	TGTGCCAGCTTGGGGGCTAGCGGAGAAGCTTATGAGCAGTTCTTC
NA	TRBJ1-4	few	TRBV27	CASSPTYWQASIELFF	TGTGCCAGCAGCCCCACTTATTGGCAGGCCAGTATTGAACTGTTTTTT
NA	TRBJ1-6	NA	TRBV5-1	CASSLARENSPLHF	TGCGCCAGCAGCTTGGCCAGGGAGAATTCACCCCTCCACTTT
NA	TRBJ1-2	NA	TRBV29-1	CSVVTGSNYGYTF	TGCAGCGTTGTCACGGGCAGTAACTATGGCTACACCTTC
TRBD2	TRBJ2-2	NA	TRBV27	CASSSPRGLAGGTWAGELFF	TGTGCCAGCAGTTCCCCCAGGGGACTAGCGGGAGGAACTTGGGCCGGGGAGCTGTTTTTT
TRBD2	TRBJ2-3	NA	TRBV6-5	CASSKGTSGGPTDTQYF	TGTGCCAGCAGTAAGGGGACTAGCGGGGGCCCCACAGATACGCAGTATTTT
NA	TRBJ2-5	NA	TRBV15	CATSRGWSGIQETQYF	TGTGCCACCAGCAGGGGTTGGAGCGGAATCCAAGAGACCCAGTACTTC
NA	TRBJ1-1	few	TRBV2	CASRLRGGDTEAFF	TGTGCCAGCAGACTTAGGGGGGGGGACACTGAAGCTTTCTTT
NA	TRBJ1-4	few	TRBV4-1	CASSQPGVATNEKLFF	TGCGCCAGCAGCCAGCCAGGGGTCGCAACTAATGAAAAACTGTTTTTT
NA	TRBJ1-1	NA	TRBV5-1	CASSPDFAPLNTEAFF	TGCGCCAGCAGCCCCGATTTTGCCCCCTTGAACACTGAAGCTTTCTTT
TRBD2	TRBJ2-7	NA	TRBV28	CASSFSGRLFSGYEQYF	TGTGCCAGCAGTTTTAGCGGGAGACTATTCAGTGGCTACGAGCAGTACTTC
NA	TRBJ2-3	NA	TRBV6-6	CASTRGPSASDTQYF	TGTGCCAGCACCAGAGGTCCTAGCGCTTCAGATACGCAGTATTTT
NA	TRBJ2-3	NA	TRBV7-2	CASSEAPSMADTQYF	TGTGCCAGCAGCGAAGCCCCCTCTATGGCAGATACGCAGTATTTT
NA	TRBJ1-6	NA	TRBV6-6	CASRKRDLGDNSPLHF	TGTGCCAGCAGAAAGAGAGACCTGGGAGATAATTCACCCCTCCACTTT
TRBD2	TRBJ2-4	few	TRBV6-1	CASTSVGGGVAKNIQYF	TGTGCCAGCACATCAGTCGGGGGGGGGGTGGCCAAAAACATTCAGTACTTC
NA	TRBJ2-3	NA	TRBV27	CASRKTGASTDTQYF	TGTGCCAGCAGAAAAACGGGGGCTAGCACAGATACGCAGTATTTT
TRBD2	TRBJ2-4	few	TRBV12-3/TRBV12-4	CASTTSGSTKNIQYF	TGTGCCAGCACAACTAGCGGGAGTACCAAAAACATTCAGTACTTC
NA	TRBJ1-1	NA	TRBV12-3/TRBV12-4	CASSLWQSAFF	TGTGCCAGCAGTTTATGGCAGTCCGCTTTCTTT
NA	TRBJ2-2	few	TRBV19	CASKYGAQTDTGELFF	TGTGCCAGTAAGTACGGAGCTCAAACGGACACCGGGGAGCTGTTTTTT
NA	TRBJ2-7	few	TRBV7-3	CASSLTGSSYEQYF	TGTGCCAGCAGCTTAACCGGGAGCTCCTACGAGCAGTACTTC
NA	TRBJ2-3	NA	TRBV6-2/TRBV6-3	CASSYKEPPDTQYF	TGTGCCAGCAGTTACAAGGAGCCGCCAGATACGCAGTATTTT
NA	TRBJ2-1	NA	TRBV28	CASSLQGPGNEQFF	TGTGCCAGCAGTTTACAGGGTCCGGGTAATGAGCAGTTCTTC
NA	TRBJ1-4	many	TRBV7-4	CASRRINEKLFF	TGTGCCAGCCGACGGATAAATGAAAAACTGTTTTTT
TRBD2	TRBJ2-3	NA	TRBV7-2	CASSPGLGSQDTQYF	TGTGCCAGCAGCCCGGGACTAGGTTCCCAAGATACGCAGTATTTT
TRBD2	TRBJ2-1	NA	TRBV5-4	CASSVQRDARYNEQFF	TGTGCCAGCAGCGTCCAGCGGGACGCTCGGTACAATGAGCAGTTCTTC
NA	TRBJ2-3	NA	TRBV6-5	CASSSRGMGNTQYF	TGTGCCAGCAGTTCCCGGGGCATGGGAAATACGCAGTATTTT
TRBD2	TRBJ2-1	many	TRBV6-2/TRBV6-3	CASGGSHFYNEQFF	TGTGCAAGCGGGGGGTCCCACTTCTACAATGAGCAGTTCTTC
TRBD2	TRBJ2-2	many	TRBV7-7	CASSLALAGTGELFF	TGTGCTAGCAGCTTAGCGCTAGCGGGCACCGGGGAGCTGTTTTTT
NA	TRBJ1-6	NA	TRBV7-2	CASSLEVVNSPLHF	TGTGCCAGCAGCTTAGAAGTTGTTAATTCACCCCTCCACTTT
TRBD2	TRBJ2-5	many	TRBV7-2	CASSSRWASGSADETQYF	TGTGCCAGCAGCTCCCGCTGGGCTAGCGGGAGTGCGGACGAGACCCAGTACTTC
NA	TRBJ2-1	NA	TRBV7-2	CASSLAEGSPPLYNEQFF	TGTGCCAGCAGCTTAGCGGAGGGGAGCCCCCCGTTGTACAATGAGCAGTTCTTC
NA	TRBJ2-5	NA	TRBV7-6	CASSFGSTSQETQYF	TGTGCCAGCAGCTTCGGGTCTACTAGCCAAGAGACCCAGTACTTC
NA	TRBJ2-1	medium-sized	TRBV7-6	CASSLKPRFEAISYNEQFF	TGTGCCAGCAGCTTAAAGCCGCGCTTCGAGGCTATATCCTACAATGAGCAGTTCTTC
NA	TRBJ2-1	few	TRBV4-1	CASSQDHDSYNEQFF	TGCGCCAGCAGCCAAGACCACGACAGCTACAATGAGCAGTTCTTC